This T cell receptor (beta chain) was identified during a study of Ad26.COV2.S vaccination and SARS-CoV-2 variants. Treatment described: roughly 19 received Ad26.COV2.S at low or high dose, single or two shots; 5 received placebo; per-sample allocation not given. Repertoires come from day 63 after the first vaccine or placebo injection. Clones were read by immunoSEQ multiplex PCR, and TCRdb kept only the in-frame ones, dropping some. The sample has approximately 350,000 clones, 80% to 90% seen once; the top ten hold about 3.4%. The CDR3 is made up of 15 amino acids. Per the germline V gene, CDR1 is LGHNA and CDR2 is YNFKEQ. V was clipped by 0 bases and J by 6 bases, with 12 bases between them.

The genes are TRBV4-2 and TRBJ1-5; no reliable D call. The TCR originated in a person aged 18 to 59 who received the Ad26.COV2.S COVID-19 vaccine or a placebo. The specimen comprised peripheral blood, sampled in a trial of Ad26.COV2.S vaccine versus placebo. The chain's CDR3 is CASSQDGSESQPQHF. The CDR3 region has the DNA TGTGCCAGCAGCCAAGATGGCAGCGAAAGTCAGCCCCAGCATTTT.